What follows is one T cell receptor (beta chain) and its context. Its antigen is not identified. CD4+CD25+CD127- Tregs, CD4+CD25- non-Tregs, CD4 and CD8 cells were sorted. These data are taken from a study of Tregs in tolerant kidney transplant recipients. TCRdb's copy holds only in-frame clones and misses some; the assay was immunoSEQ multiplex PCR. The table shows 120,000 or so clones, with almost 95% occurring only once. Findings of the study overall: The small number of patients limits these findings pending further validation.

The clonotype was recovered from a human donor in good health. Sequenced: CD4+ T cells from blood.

The CDR3 here is CASSEGSSYGYTF. The CDR3 coding sequence is TGTGCCAGCAGTGAAGGATCCTCCTATGGCTACACCTTC. This chain joins TRBV6-1 and TRBJ1-2; unclear D gene. Germline-derived CDR1 and CDR2 are MNHNS and SASEGT. There are 13 residues in the CDR3. V was shortened by 1 base and J by 4 bases, with 7 bases between the two germline ends.